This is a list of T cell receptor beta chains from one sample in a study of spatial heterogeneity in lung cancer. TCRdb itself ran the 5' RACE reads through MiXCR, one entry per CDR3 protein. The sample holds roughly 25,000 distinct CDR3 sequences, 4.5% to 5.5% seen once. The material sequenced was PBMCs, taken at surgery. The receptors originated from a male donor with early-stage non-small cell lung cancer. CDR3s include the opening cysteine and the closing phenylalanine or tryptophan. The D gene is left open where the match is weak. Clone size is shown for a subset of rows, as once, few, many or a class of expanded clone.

TGTGCCAGCAGCTCGCGGGGGGAAACCTACAATGAGCAGTTCTTC,CASSSRGETYNEQFF,TRBJ2-1,TRBD2,TRBV9,many
TGTGCCAGCAGCCCCGATCGACTAGCGGGAGGGTTCGGGGAGCTGTTTTTT,CASSPDRLAGGFGELFF,TRBJ2-2,TRBD2,TRBV5-4,many
TGTGCCAGCAGCGATCGGACAGGGGGGAACATTCAGTACTTC,CASSDRTGGNIQYF,TRBJ2-4,TRBD1,TRBV7-9,many
TGTGCCAGCAGCTTAGGGCTGGCGGGGTGGAGCACCCAGTACTTC,CASSLGLAGWSTQYF,TRBJ2-5,-,TRBV7-2,many
TGTGCCAGCATGACAGGGTCCGCTCCCAGAGCTTTCTTT,CASMTGSAPRAFF,TRBJ1-1,TRBD1,TRBV6-2/TRBV6-3,many
TGTGCCAGCAGCTTAGCGGACCGGACAGGACCAGATGGCTACACCTTC,CASSLADRTGPDGYTF,TRBJ1-2,TRBD1,TRBV7-2,many
TGTGCCATCAGGGACGTCGGGAGGAGAAACACCATATATTTT,CAIRDVGRRNTIYF,TRBJ1-3,-,TRBV10-3,medium-sized
TGTGCCAGCAGCTTAGGGTTCGTTCAGCCCCAGCATTTT,CASSLGFVQPQHF,TRBJ1-5,-,TRBV7-2,medium-sized
TGTGCCAGCAGTTTATTTGGAGGGGGCAAGAGCTACGAGCAGTACTTC,CASSLFGGGKSYEQYF,TRBJ2-7,-,TRBV28,medium-sized
TGTGCCAGCAGTTCCGGCTTAGCGGGGGGAACTACGCAGTATTTT,CASSSGLAGGTTQYF,TRBJ2-3,TRBD2,TRBV6-2/TRBV6-3,many
TGTGCCAGCAGCCCCAGGCGGGCCGGGGAGCTGTTTTTT,CASSPRRAGELFF,TRBJ2-2,-,TRBV7-2,medium-sized
TGCAGCGACTTACAGGGGGGCGCTGAAGCTTTCTTT,CSDLQGGAEAFF,TRBJ1-1,TRBD1,TRBV29-1,many
TGTGCCAGCTCTAAAGGGTCCGGGGAGCTGTTTTTT,CASSKGSGELFF,TRBJ2-2,-,TRBV6-1,many
TGTGCCAGCAGCTTAGAGCGGAATGAGCAGTTCTTC,CASSLERNEQFF,TRBJ2-1,-,TRBV7-9,many
TGTGCCAGCAGTTACTTCCAAGAGACCCAGTACTTC,CASSYFQETQYF,TRBJ2-5,-,TRBV6-2/TRBV6-3,many
TGTGCCAGCAGTTTCGTAAAGGGCGGATTTGGAGGCAATCAGCCCCAGCATTTT,CASSFVKGGFGGNQPQHF,TRBJ1-5,-,TRBV28,many
TGTGCCAGCAGTTACTCGAACCGGGAGCTGTTTTTT,CASSYSNRELFF,TRBJ2-2,-,TRBV6-5,many
TGTGCCAGCAGTGGGCCCCTAGCGGGAGTGTCAGATACGCAGTATTTT,CASSGPLAGVSDTQYF,TRBJ2-3,TRBD2,TRBV2,many
TGTGCCAGCAGCCAAGCCGGGACGTCCTACAATGAGCAGTTCTTC,CASSQAGTSYNEQFF,TRBJ2-1,-,TRBV3-1,medium-sized
TGTGCCAGCAGCTTTCTAGCGGGAGGAGGGGAGACCCAGTACTTC,CASSFLAGGGETQYF,TRBJ2-5,TRBD2,TRBV11-2,many
TGTGCCAGCAGTTACTCCGGGACGGCATTCTCTGGGGCCAACGTCCTGACTTTC,CASSYSGTAFSGANVLTF,TRBJ2-6,-,TRBV6-5,many
TGTGCCAGCAGAAGTAGCGGGACCGGTGATACGCAGTATTTT,CASRSSGTGDTQYF,TRBJ2-3,TRBD2,TRBV6-2/TRBV6-3,many
TGTGCCAGCAGTCGGTCCGGGACGGGTGGCTACACCTTC,CASSRSGTGGYTF,TRBJ1-2,-,TRBV6-1,many
TGTGCCAGCAGGACAGCGGGGCGGCGGTACAATGAGCAGTTCTTC,CASRTAGRRYNEQFF,TRBJ2-1,TRBD2,TRBV11-2,many
TGTGCCAGCAGTAGACAGGCCGGGAACACTGAAGCTTTCTTT,CASSRQAGNTEAFF,TRBJ1-1,-,TRBV2,many
TGCAGTGCTAGAGACAGCTTCTCTGGGGCCAACGTCCTGACTTTC,CSARDSFSGANVLTF,TRBJ2-6,-,TRBV20-1,many
TGTGCCAGCAGCCAAGGAGTTAGCGGGAGCTCCTACGAGCAGTACTTC,CASSQGVSGSSYEQYF,TRBJ2-7,TRBD2,TRBV4-2,many
TGTGCCAGCGAATTAAGGAGGGTTGGGGTCTCTGAGCAGTTCTTC,CASELRRVGVSEQFF,TRBJ2-1,-,TRBV7-3,many
TGTGCCAGCACAGGTTGGGATTCCGAGCAGTTCTTC,CASTGWDSEQFF,TRBJ2-1,-,TRBV11-2,many
TGTGCCAGAAACCAAAGGGGGTACAATGAGCAGTTCTTC,CARNQRGYNEQFF,TRBJ2-1,-,TRBV27,many
TGTGCCAGCAGCTCCCGACAACTTAATACGCAGTATTTT,CASSSRQLNTQYF,TRBJ2-3,-,TRBV7-2,many
TGTGCCAGCAGTGACCAGGGCATGAACACTGAAGCTTTCTTT,CASSDQGMNTEAFF,TRBJ1-1,-,TRBV25-1,medium-sized
TGTGCCAGCAGCGTAGCCCCCAGCGTCACAGATACGCAGTATTTT,CASSVAPSVTDTQYF,TRBJ2-3,-,TRBV9,many
TGTGCCAGCAGAACCTCCTCAGGAGGGGAGCTGTTTTTT,CASRTSSGGELFF,TRBJ2-2,-,TRBV2,many
TGCGCCAGCAGCCAAGTCTCCGGTAGCAATCAGCCCCAGCATTTT,CASSQVSGSNQPQHF,TRBJ1-5,-,TRBV4-3,many
TGTGCCAGCAGGGAACAGGGGGCAGATGAGCAGTTCTTC,CASREQGADEQFF,TRBJ2-1,TRBD1,TRBV6-1,many
TGTGCCAGCAGTTGGACTAACACTGAAGCTTTCTTT,CASSWTNTEAFF,TRBJ1-1,-,TRBV11-2,many
TGTGCCAGCCTGGGCTACAATGAGCAGTTCTTC,CASLGYNEQFF,TRBJ2-1,-,TRBV3-1,-
TGTGCCAGCAGCCAAGAATTGCTCTCCTACGAGCAGTACTTC,CASSQELLSYEQYF,TRBJ2-7,-,TRBV14,many
TGCGCCAGCAGCCAAGGGTCTTTGGCGGATCAGCCCCAGCATTTT,CASSQGSLADQPQHF,TRBJ1-5,-,TRBV5-1,-
TGCAGTGCTAGAGATCCGAGCGGGAGGTCCCCCGGGGAGCTGTTTTTT,CSARDPSGRSPGELFF,TRBJ2-2,TRBD2,TRBV20-1,many
TGTGCCAGCAGTTATTCGGACAGGGAAGGTTCTGGCTACACCTTC,CASSYSDREGSGYTF,TRBJ1-2,TRBD1,TRBV6-6,many
TGTGCCAGCAGCTTGGACCCCCCCCAGTACAATGAGCAGTTCTTC,CASSLDPPQYNEQFF,TRBJ2-1,-,TRBV5-6,many
TGTGCCAGCAAACCTGGTGGGGGTCATAGCAATCAGCCCCAGCATTTT,CASKPGGGHSNQPQHF,TRBJ1-5,-,TRBV28,medium-sized
TGCAGTGCTAGGGGGGGCTGGAACACCGGGGAGCTGTTTTTT,CSARGGWNTGELFF,TRBJ2-2,-,TRBV20-1,many
TGCAGTGCTAGGGAACTAGGACAGGACACTGAAGCTTTCTTT,CSARELGQDTEAFF,TRBJ1-1,TRBD1,TRBV20-1,many
TGTGCCAGCAGCTTAATGGGAATCCAAGAGACCCAGTACTTC,CASSLMGIQETQYF,TRBJ2-5,-,TRBV7-2,many
TGCAGCGCTGGCGGGACAGGGTTCGACGAGCAGTACTTC,CSAGGTGFDEQYF,TRBJ2-7,TRBD1,TRBV29-1,medium-sized
TGTGCCAGCAGTGAATCTCGGACAAGAACCGGGGAGCTGTTTTTT,CASSESRTRTGELFF,TRBJ2-2,-,TRBV2,many
TGCGCCAGCAGCCAGACAGGGAGTGGGTACAATGAGCAGTTCTTC,CASSQTGSGYNEQFF,TRBJ2-1,TRBD1,TRBV5-1,many
TGTGCCAGCAGCTTGGGCCTAGCGGGAGTCACCTACAATGAGCAGTTCTTC,CASSLGLAGVTYNEQFF,TRBJ2-1,TRBD2,TRBV5-8,many